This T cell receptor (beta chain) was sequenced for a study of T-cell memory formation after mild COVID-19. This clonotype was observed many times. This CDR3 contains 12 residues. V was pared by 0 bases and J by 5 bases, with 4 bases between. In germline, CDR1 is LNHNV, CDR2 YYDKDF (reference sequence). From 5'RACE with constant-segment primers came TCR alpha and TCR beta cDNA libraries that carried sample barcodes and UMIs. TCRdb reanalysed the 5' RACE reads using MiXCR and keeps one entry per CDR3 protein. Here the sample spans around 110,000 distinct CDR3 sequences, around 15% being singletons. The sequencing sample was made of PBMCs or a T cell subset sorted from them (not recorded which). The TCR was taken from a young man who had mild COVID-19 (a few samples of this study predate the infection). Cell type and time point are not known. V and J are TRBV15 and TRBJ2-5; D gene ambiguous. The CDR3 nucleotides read TGTGCCACCAGCAGAGATTTGGAGACCCAGTACTTC. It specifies CATSRDLETQYF.